The next 10 T cell receptor beta chains were all read from a single sample in a study of CD8 T cells in ankylosing spondylitis. TCRdb redid the calling of the 5' RACE reads with MiXCR, one entry per CDR3 protein. The sample records about 130,000 distinct CDR3 sequences, around 7% being singletons. Specimen: blood, either unsorted or a sorted T cell fraction (not recorded which). The receptors originated from a male donor with ankylosing spondylitis or in good health (not recorded which).

This clonotype was recorded many times. This chain uses TRBV20-1 with TRBJ2-3; TRBD2 might be the D (6 bases). Germline CDR1 DFQATT, CDR2 SNEGSKA (reference sequence). This CDR3 region has 14 residues. Trimming took 1 base from V and 1 from J, leaving 9 bases between them. CDR3 DNA sequence: TGCAGTGCTAGAGTCGGCGGGGGCACAGATACGCAGTATTTT. Amino acid sequence: CSARVGGGTDTQYF.

This clonotype was picked up a small number of times. This rearrangement joins TRBV7-2 to TRBJ2-1; a weak D match, TRBD2 (5 bases). Trimming took 5 bases from V and 1 from J, leaving 12 bases between them. The V gene's germline CDR1 is SGHTA and CDR2 FQGNSA. The CDR3 sequence is 15 residues long. CDR3: CASSPLSGSYNEQFF. As DNA, the CDR3 is TGTGCCAGCAGCCCACTCTCGGGATCCTACAATGAGCAGTTCTTC.

The V call is TRBV7-2, the J call TRBJ2-1; 8 nucleotides match TRBD2. The CDR3 length is 14 residues. The germline CDR1 and CDR2 sequences are SGHTA and FQGNSA. With 0 bases clipped from V and 7 bases from J, the junction kept 2 bases outside the gene matches. CDR3 in amino acids: CASSLAGRENEQFF. The CDR3 bases are TGTGCCAGCAGCTTAGCCGGGAGGGAGAATGAGCAGTTCTTC.

The V call is TRBV7-9, the J call TRBJ2-2, with D uncertain. CDR3 length: 16 residues. Germline CDR1 reads SEHNR; CDR2 reads FQNEAQ (reference sequence). V lost 5 bases to trimming and J lost 5 bases, with 18 bases between them. CDR3 bases: TGTGCCAGCAGCCTAAACCTCTGGCCGTATACCGGGGAGCTGTTTTTT. Protein: CASSLNLWPYTGELFF.

In its sample, this clonotype was seen many times. CDR3 amino acids: CSARSDLDSNQPQHF. The CDR3 coding sequence is TGCAGTGCTAGATCCGATTTGGATAGCAATCAGCCCCAGCATTTT. The rearrangement joins TRBV20-1 to TRBJ1-5; no definite D call. V was pared by 2 bases and J by 0 bases, with 11 bases between. CDR1 DFQATT and CDR2 SNEGSKA come from the germline V gene (reference sequence). CDR3 length: 15 residues.

This clonotype has a count of ten or more. The rearrangement uses TRBV5-1 and TRBJ1-2; 9 bases agree with TRBD1. J gave up 3 bases and V 2 bases, and 2 bases lay outside the gene matches. CDR3 length: 14 residues. Germline values: CDR1 SGHRS, CDR2 YFSETQ. The CDR3 bases are TGCGCCAGCAGCTTCGGGACAGGGTACTATGGCTACACCTTC. It is translated as CASSFGTGYYGYTF.

This clonotype was seen ten or more times. The rearrangement joins TRBV7-9 to TRBJ2-1; a possible D gene is TRBD2 (6 bases). Trimming took 6 bases from V and 2 from J, leaving 14 bases between them. Germline lookup yields CDR1 SEHNR and CDR2 FQNEAQ (reference sequence). The CDR3 extends over 15 amino acids. This chain's CDR3 is CASRPGTLPYNEQFF. In nucleotides, the CDR3 is TGTGCCAGCAGGCCTGGGACTTTACCCTACAATGAGCAGTTCTTC.

This clonotype was picked up many times. This rearrangement joins TRBV5-1 to TRBJ2-1, with 9 bases fitting TRBD2. J gave up 0 bases and V 3 bases, and 4 bases lay outside the gene matches. Per the germline V gene, CDR1 is SGHRS and CDR2 is YFSETQ. The CDR3 spans 16 residues. In nucleotides, the CDR3 is TGCGCCAGCAGCTATCTAGCGGGGATCTCCTACAATGAGCAGTTCTTC. Its translation is CASSYLAGISYNEQFF.

In this sample, this clonotype turned up a few times. CDR3 amino acids: CALAGGTGELFF. As DNA, the CDR3 is TGTGCCCTAGCGGGAGGGACCGGGGAGCTGTTTTTT. This rearrangement joins TRBV30 to TRBJ2-2, with TRBD2 matching over 12 bases. The CDR3 contains 12 residues. V was pared by 8 bases and J by 5 bases, with 0 bases of the junction left unmatched. The V gene's germline CDR1 is GTSNPN and CDR2 SVGIG (reference sequence). Using reference TRBV30 and TRBJ2-2 for the parts outside the CDR3, the full variable domain is SQTIHQWPATLVQPVGSPLSLECTVEGTSNPNLYWYRQAAGRGLQLLFYSVGIGQISSEVPQNLSASRPQDRQFILSSKKLLLSDSGFYLCALAGGTGELFFGEGSRLTVL.

This clonotype was observed many times. The CDR3 nucleotides read TGCAGTGCGGGAACCTCGACAGGTCTTGCCTACGAGCAGTACTTC. Protein: CSAGTSTGLAYEQYF. The chain employs TRBV20-1 and TRBJ2-7, with D perhaps TRBD1 (6 bases). Germline V gene data show CDR1 as DFQATT and CDR2 as SNEGSKA (reference sequence). The CDR3 runs 15 residues. V lost 6 bases to trimming and J lost 2 bases, with 20 bases between them.